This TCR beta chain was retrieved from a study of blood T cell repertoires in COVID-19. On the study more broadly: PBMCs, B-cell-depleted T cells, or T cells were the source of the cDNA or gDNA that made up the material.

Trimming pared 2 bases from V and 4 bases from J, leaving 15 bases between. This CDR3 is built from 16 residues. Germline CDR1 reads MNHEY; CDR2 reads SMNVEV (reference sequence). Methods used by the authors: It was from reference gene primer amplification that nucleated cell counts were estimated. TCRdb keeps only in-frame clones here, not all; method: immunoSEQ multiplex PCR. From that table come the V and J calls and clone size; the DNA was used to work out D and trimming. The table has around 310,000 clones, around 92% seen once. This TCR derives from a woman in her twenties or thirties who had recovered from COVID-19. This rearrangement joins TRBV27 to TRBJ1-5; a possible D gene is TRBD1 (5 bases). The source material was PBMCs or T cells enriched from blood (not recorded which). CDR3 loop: CASSLKLTDINQPQHF. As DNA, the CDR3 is TGTGCCAGCAGTTTAAAGTTGACAGATATAAATCAGCCCCAGCATTTT.